These T cell receptor beta chains were read from a single sample in a study of blood T cells in healthy people across ages. TCRdb redid the calling of the 5' RACE reads with MiXCR, one entry per CDR3 protein. The repertoire holds some 1 million distinct CDR3 sequences, 40% to 55% seen once, with under 20% in the top ten. The sample consisted of blood. The source is a woman aged 55-75 years in good health. Each CDR3 is given with its conserved first and last residue. Each record gives: D gene, J gene, V gene, clone size, CDR3 DNA, CDR3 protein. The D gene is left open where the match is weak. Size values are once, few and many counts, or a class for expanded clones, and some rows have none.

d_gene: TRBD1; j_gene: TRBJ2-7; v_gene: TRBV6-5; abundance: few; CDR3nt: TGTGCCAGCAGTTACTCCGGGGGACAGGAAACCTACGAGCAGTACTTC; CDR3aa: CASSYSGGQETYEQYF
d_gene: NA; j_gene: TRBJ1-1; v_gene: TRBV9; abundance: NA; CDR3nt: TGTGCCAGCAGCGTGGGTCTTGGGATGAACACTGAAGCTTTCTTT; CDR3aa: CASSVGLGMNTEAFF
d_gene: NA; j_gene: TRBJ2-3; v_gene: TRBV10-2; abundance: NA; CDR3nt: TGCGCCAGCAGCCTAGCGTTAGAAGGCCGCCATCGTGCTAGCACAGATACGCAGTATTTT; CDR3aa: CASSLALEGRHRASTDTQYF
d_gene: NA; j_gene: TRBJ2-3; v_gene: TRBV20-1; abundance: NA; CDR3nt: TGCAGTGCTAGAGTTGTCGGCTTCTCCACAGATACGCAGTATTTT; CDR3aa: CSARVVGFSTDTQYF
d_gene: TRBD2; j_gene: TRBJ2-2; v_gene: TRBV9; abundance: NA; CDR3nt: TGTGCCAGCAGCCTAACTAGCGTGTTCACCGGGGAGCTGTTTTTT; CDR3aa: CASSLTSVFTGELFF
d_gene: NA; j_gene: TRBJ2-7; v_gene: TRBV6-6; abundance: few; CDR3nt: TGTGCCAGCAGTTTTGCCGGGGTGTACGAGCAGTACTTC; CDR3aa: CASSFAGVYEQYF
d_gene: TRBD1; j_gene: TRBJ2-7; v_gene: TRBV14; abundance: NA; CDR3nt: TGTGCCAGCAGCCAAGTCGGGACAGGCCGTAGGGGATACTACAATGAGCAGTACTTC; CDR3aa: CASSQVGTGRRGYYNEQYF
d_gene: NA; j_gene: TRBJ1-5; v_gene: TRBV4-1; abundance: NA; CDR3nt: TGCGCCAGCAGCCAAGTTGCTGGCGGGCCCGATCAGCCCCAGCATTTT; CDR3aa: CASSQVAGGPDQPQHF
d_gene: TRBD2; j_gene: TRBJ2-7; v_gene: TRBV7-6; abundance: NA; CDR3nt: TGTGCCAGCAGCGACTCGCAGCGGGACTCCTACGAGCAGTACTTC; CDR3aa: CASSDSQRDSYEQYF
d_gene: TRBD1; j_gene: TRBJ2-1; v_gene: TRBV29-1; abundance: NA; CDR3nt: TGCAGCGTCCAAGGGGGCAGCTCCTACAATGAGCAGTTCTTC; CDR3aa: CSVQGGSSYNEQFF
d_gene: NA; j_gene: TRBJ1-2; v_gene: TRBV24-1; abundance: few; CDR3nt: TGTGCCACCAGACCGGCCGGCTCGGGCTATGGCTACACCTTC; CDR3aa: CATRPAGSGYGYTF
d_gene: NA; j_gene: TRBJ1-2; v_gene: TRBV20-1; abundance: NA; CDR3nt: TGCAGTGCTAGAGTAGGGGTAGGTGGCTACACCTTC; CDR3aa: CSARVGVGGYTF
d_gene: NA; j_gene: TRBJ1-1; v_gene: TRBV11-3; abundance: NA; CDR3nt: TGTGCCAGCAGCTTAGACAGGGGTGACACTGAAGCTTTCTTT; CDR3aa: CASSLDRGDTEAFF
d_gene: NA; j_gene: TRBJ2-5; v_gene: TRBV6-1; abundance: many; CDR3nt: TGTGCCAGCAGTGAACAACCCGGACAGCAAGAGACCCAGTACTTC; CDR3aa: CASSEQPGQQETQYF
d_gene: TRBD2; j_gene: TRBJ2-5; v_gene: TRBV9; abundance: few; CDR3nt: TGTGCCAGCAGCGTAGACTCCGGACTAGCCCGGAGTGGGGAGACCCAGTACTTC; CDR3aa: CASSVDSGLARSGETQYF
d_gene: TRBD1; j_gene: TRBJ2-7; v_gene: TRBV29-1; abundance: many; CDR3nt: TGCAGCGTCCGGACAGGGGGTCCCCACGAGCAGTACTTC; CDR3aa: CSVRTGGPHEQYF
d_gene: TRBD2; j_gene: TRBJ2-3; v_gene: TRBV5-5; abundance: many; CDR3nt: TGTGCCAGCAGCACCGGGACTAGCGGGACAGATACGCAGTATTTT; CDR3aa: CASSTGTSGTDTQYF
d_gene: NA; j_gene: TRBJ2-3; v_gene: TRBV20-1; abundance: NA; CDR3nt: TGCAGTGCTAGAGATGCCAGTTTAGGCACAGATACGCAGTATTTT; CDR3aa: CSARDASLGTDTQYF
d_gene: TRBD1; j_gene: TRBJ2-4; v_gene: TRBV5-6; abundance: NA; CDR3nt: TGTGCCAGCACGACAGGGGGCTTAGAGGAGCAGTACTTC; CDR3aa: CASTTGGLEEQYF
d_gene: NA; j_gene: TRBJ2-7; v_gene: TRBV7-2; abundance: few; CDR3nt: TGTGCCAGCAGCTCCACCTGGGGGGCCGCGCCGTACTTC; CDR3aa: CASSSTWGAAPYF
d_gene: NA; j_gene: TRBJ2-3; v_gene: TRBV13; abundance: NA; CDR3nt: TGTGCCAGCAGCTCGCGGTCCTCTAGCAGGAGCACAGATACGCAGTATTTT; CDR3aa: CASSSRSSSRSTDTQYF
d_gene: NA; j_gene: TRBJ1-5; v_gene: TRBV6-2/TRBV6-3; abundance: NA; CDR3nt: TGTGCCAGCAGTTATGTACGGAGCAATCAGCCCCAGCATTTT; CDR3aa: CASSYVRSNQPQHF
d_gene: TRBD1; j_gene: TRBJ2-2; v_gene: TRBV2; abundance: NA; CDR3nt: TGTGCCAGCACCGCCCGGACAGGGACGAACACCGGGGAGCTGTTTTTT; CDR3aa: CASTARTGTNTGELFF
d_gene: NA; j_gene: TRBJ2-5; v_gene: TRBV24-1; abundance: NA; CDR3nt: TGTGCCACCAGTGATCGGGACATAGAGACCCAGTACTTC; CDR3aa: CATSDRDIETQYF
d_gene: NA; j_gene: TRBJ1-6; v_gene: TRBV20-1; abundance: NA; CDR3nt: TGCAGTGCTAGAGATGGCCCAGGGAAGGCTTCACCCCTCCACTTT; CDR3aa: CSARDGPGKASPLHF
d_gene: TRBD2; j_gene: TRBJ2-5; v_gene: TRBV11-2; abundance: NA; CDR3nt: TGTGCCAGCAGCTGGGAGGGGCACCAAGAGACCCAGTACTTC; CDR3aa: CASSWEGHQETQYF
d_gene: NA; j_gene: TRBJ2-7; v_gene: TRBV20-1; abundance: NA; CDR3nt: TGCAGTGCTAGGATCGGGTACGAGCAGTACTTC; CDR3aa: CSARIGYEQYF
d_gene: NA; j_gene: TRBJ1-5; v_gene: TRBV20-1; abundance: NA; CDR3nt: TGCAGTGCTAGGGGGCCGAGTAGCAAGCCCCAGCATTTT; CDR3aa: CSARGPSSKPQHF
d_gene: NA; j_gene: TRBJ2-5; v_gene: TRBV29-1; abundance: many; CDR3nt: TGCAGCGTTGTGAGGGGGGAGACCCAGTACTTC; CDR3aa: CSVVRGETQYF
d_gene: NA; j_gene: TRBJ2-7; v_gene: TRBV21-1; abundance: NA; CDR3nt: TGTGCCAGCAGCTCTTTACCCGGGACTAGCGGTCACAATGAGCAGTACTTC; CDR3aa: CASSSLPGTSGHNEQYF
d_gene: NA; j_gene: TRBJ2-3; v_gene: TRBV2; abundance: few; CDR3nt: TGTGCCAGCAGACTAGGACTTTTCACAGATACGCAGTATTTT; CDR3aa: CASRLGLFTDTQYF
d_gene: NA; j_gene: TRBJ2-1; v_gene: TRBV5-6; abundance: NA; CDR3nt: TGTGCCAGCAGCTTGGCAGGGGACTATATTTACAATGAGCAGTTCTTC; CDR3aa: CASSLAGDYIYNEQFF
d_gene: NA; j_gene: TRBJ2-7; v_gene: TRBV15; abundance: many; CDR3nt: TGTGCCACCAGCAGCCATAGCGGATCGTCCTACGAGCAGTACTTC; CDR3aa: CATSSHSGSSYEQYF
d_gene: NA; j_gene: TRBJ1-1; v_gene: TRBV6-6; abundance: NA; CDR3nt: TGTGCCAGCAGCTATACCCCAGGGTCCTCTAAGGTTGAAGCTTTCTTT; CDR3aa: CASSYTPGSSKVEAFF
d_gene: TRBD2; j_gene: TRBJ2-7; v_gene: TRBV11-2; abundance: few; CDR3nt: TGTGCCAGCAGCTTAGTGGTGCCAGCGGGGATTCATGCCTACGAGCAGTACTTC; CDR3aa: CASSLVVPAGIHAYEQYF
d_gene: NA; j_gene: TRBJ2-3; v_gene: TRBV6-1; abundance: NA; CDR3nt: TGTGCCAGCAGAGAGGGCACCCGGGCGAAGAGGGCAGATACGCAGTATTTT; CDR3aa: CASREGTRAKRADTQYF
d_gene: TRBD1; j_gene: TRBJ2-7; v_gene: TRBV5-1; abundance: NA; CDR3nt: TGCGCCAGCAGCTCGCTGGGACAGACTATCTACGAGCAGTACTTC; CDR3aa: CASSSLGQTIYEQYF
d_gene: NA; j_gene: TRBJ2-7; v_gene: TRBV25-1; abundance: NA; CDR3nt: TGTGCCAGCAGTGATGTACAGGGTATCTACAATGAGCAGTACTTC; CDR3aa: CASSDVQGIYNEQYF
d_gene: NA; j_gene: TRBJ2-7; v_gene: TRBV20-1; abundance: NA; CDR3nt: TGCAGTGCTAGAGATCAGGGGCTAGCCTACGAGCAGTACTTC; CDR3aa: CSARDQGLAYEQYF
d_gene: NA; j_gene: TRBJ1-2; v_gene: TRBV27; abundance: NA; CDR3nt: TGTGCCAGCAGAAGCTGGGAGGGCTACACCTTC; CDR3aa: CASRSWEGYTF
d_gene: TRBD2; j_gene: TRBJ2-7; v_gene: TRBV6-5; abundance: NA; CDR3nt: TGTGCCAGCAGTTGGTCGGGGCTAGCGGGAGTCTACGAGCAGTACTTC; CDR3aa: CASSWSGLAGVYEQYF
d_gene: NA; j_gene: TRBJ1-5; v_gene: TRBV6-2/TRBV6-3; abundance: NA; CDR3nt: TGTGCCAGCAGGAACAGGGCTCAGCCCCAGCATTTT; CDR3aa: CASRNRAQPQHF